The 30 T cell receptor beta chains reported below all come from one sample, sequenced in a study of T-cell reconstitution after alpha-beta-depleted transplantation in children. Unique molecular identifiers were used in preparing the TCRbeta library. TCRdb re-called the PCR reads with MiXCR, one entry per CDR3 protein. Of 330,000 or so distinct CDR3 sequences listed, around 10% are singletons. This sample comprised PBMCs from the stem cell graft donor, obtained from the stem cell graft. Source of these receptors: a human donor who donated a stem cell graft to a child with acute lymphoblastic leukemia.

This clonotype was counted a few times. CDR3 sequence (DNA): TGTGCCACCAGCCGGGACCTAGCCAAAAACATTCAGTACTTC. This sequence encodes CATSRDLAKNIQYF. This rearrangement joins TRBV15 to TRBJ2-4; D assignment may be TRBD1 or TRBD2 (5 bases each). Germline CDR1 reads LNHNV; CDR2 reads YYDKDF (reference sequence). This CDR3 has 14 residues. V was clipped by 5 bases and J by 0 bases, with 8 bases between them.

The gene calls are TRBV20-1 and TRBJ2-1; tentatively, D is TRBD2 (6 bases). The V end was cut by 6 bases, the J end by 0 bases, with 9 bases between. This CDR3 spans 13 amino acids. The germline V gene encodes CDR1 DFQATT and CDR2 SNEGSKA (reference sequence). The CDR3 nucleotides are TGCAGTGCCGGGAGTCCCTCCTACAATGAGCAGTTCTTC. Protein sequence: CSAGSPSYNEQFF.

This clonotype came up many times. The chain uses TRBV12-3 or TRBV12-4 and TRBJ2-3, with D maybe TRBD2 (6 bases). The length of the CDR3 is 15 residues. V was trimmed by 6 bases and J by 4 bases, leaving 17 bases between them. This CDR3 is CASSLDYTGSDTQYF. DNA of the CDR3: TGTGCCAGCAGCCTGGACTATACGGGGTCAGATACGCAGTATTTT.

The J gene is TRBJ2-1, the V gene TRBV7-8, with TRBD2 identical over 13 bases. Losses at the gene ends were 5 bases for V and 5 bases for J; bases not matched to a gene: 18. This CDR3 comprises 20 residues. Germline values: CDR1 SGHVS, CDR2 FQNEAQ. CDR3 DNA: TGTGCCAGCAGCACACCGGGACAGGGGACTAGCGGGGCCCCCGACAATGAGCAGTTCTTC. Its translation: CASSTPGQGTSGAPDNEQFF.

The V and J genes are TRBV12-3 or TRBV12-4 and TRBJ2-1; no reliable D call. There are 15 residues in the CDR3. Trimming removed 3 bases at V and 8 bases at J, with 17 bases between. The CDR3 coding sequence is TGTGCCAGCAGTTTCAGGCGGTCGATAGCCCATGAGCAGTTCTTC. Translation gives CASSFRRSIAHEQFF.

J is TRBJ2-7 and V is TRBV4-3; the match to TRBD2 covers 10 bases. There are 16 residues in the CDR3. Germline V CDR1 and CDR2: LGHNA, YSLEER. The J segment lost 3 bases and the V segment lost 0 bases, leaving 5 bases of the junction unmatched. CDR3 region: CASSQEALAGVYEQYF. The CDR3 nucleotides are TGCGCCAGCAGCCAAGAGGCGCTAGCGGGGGTCTACGAGCAGTACTTC.

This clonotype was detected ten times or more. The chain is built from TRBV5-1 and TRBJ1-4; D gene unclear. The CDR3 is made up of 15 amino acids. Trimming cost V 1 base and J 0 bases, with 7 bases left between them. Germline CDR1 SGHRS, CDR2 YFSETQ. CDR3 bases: TGCGCCAGCAGCTTGAACGGGGCAACTAATGAAAAACTGTTTTTT. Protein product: CASSLNGATNEKLFF.

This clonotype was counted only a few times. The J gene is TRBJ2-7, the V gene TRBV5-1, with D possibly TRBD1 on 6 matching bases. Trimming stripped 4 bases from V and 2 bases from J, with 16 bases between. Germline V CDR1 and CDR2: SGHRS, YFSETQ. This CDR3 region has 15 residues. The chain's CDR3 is CASSRDTSDPYEQYF. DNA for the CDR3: TGCGCCAGCAGCCGGGACACTTCCGATCCCTACGAGCAGTACTTC.

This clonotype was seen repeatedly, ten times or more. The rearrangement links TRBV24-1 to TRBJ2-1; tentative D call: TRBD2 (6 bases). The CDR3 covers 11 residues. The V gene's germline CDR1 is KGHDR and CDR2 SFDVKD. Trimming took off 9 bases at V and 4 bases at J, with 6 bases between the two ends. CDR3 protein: CATGLYNEQFF. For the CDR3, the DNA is TGTGCCACCGGACTATACAATGAGCAGTTCTTC.

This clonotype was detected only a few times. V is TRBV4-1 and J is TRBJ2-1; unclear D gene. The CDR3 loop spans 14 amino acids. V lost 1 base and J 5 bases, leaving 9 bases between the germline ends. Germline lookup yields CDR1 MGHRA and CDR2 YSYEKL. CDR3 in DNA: TGCGCCAGCAGCCAAGTCGGGCCAAACAATGAGCAGTTCTTC. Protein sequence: CASSQVGPNNEQFF.

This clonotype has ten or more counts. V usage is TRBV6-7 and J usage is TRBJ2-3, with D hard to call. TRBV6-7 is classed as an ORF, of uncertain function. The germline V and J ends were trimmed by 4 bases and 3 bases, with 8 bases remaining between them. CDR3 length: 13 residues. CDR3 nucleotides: TGTGCCAGCAGTTCCACGAGGACAGATACGCAGTATTTT. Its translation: CASSSTRTDTQYF.

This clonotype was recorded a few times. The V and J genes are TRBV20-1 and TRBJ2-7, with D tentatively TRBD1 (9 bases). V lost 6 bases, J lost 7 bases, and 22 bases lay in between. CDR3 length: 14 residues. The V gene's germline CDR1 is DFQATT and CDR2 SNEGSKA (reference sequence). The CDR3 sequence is CSAEAGTGTSEQYF. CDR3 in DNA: TGCAGTGCCGAAGCGGGGACAGGGACTAGTGAGCAGTACTTC.

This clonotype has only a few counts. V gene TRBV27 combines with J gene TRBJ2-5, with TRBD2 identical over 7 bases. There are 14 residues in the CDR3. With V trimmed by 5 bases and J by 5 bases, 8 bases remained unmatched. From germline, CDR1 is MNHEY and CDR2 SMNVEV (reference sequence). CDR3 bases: TGTGCCAGCAGTGTCCAAGCGGGAAGTGAGACCCAGTACTTC. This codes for CASSVQAGSETQYF.

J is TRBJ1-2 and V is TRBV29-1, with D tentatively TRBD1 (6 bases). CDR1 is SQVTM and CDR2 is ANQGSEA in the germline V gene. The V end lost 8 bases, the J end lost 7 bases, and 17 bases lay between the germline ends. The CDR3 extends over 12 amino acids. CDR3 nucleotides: TGCAGCTTCTCCCAGGGGAGCGGTGGCTACACCTTC. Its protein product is CSFSQGSGGYTF.

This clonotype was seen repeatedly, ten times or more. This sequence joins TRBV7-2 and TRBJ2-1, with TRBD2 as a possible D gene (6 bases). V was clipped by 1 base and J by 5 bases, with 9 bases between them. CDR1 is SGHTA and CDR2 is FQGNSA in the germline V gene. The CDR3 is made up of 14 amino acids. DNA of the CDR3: TGTGCCAGCAGCTTAGTAGCGGCCAACAATGAGCAGTTCTTC. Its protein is CASSLVAANNEQFF.

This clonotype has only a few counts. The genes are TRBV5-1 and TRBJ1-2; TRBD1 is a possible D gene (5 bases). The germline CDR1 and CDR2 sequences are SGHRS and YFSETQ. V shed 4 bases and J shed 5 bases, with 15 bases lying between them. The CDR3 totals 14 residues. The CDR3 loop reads CASSPKGEGYGYTF. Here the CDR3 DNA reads TGCGCCAGCAGCCCCAAAGGGGAAGGGTATGGCTACACCTTC.

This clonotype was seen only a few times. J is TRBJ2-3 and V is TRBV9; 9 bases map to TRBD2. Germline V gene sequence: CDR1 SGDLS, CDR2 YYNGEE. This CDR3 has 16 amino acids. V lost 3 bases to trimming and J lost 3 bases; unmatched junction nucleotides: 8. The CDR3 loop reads CASSAPPGLATDTQYF. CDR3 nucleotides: TGTGCCAGCAGCGCACCCCCAGGACTAGCGACAGATACGCAGTATTTT.

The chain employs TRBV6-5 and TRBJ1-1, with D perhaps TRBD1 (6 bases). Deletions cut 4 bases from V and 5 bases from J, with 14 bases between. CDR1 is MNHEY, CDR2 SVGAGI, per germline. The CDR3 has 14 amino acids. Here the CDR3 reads CASSFTGRWTEAFF. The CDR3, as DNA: TGTGCCAGCAGTTTTACAGGGCGGTGGACTGAAGCTTTCTTT.

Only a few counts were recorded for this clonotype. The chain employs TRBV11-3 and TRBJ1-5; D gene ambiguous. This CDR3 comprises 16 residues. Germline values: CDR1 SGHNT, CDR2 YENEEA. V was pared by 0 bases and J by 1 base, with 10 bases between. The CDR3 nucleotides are TGTGCCAGCAGCTTAGACCGGCCGAGAAGCAATCAGCCCCAGCATTTT. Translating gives CASSLDRPRSNQPQHF.

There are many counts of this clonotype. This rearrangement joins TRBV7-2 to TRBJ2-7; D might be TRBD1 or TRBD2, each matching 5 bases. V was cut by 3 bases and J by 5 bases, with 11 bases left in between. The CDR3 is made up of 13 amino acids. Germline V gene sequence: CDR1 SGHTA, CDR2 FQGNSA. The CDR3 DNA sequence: TGTGCCAGCAGCTTGGGGGTAGGGAACGAGCAGTACTTC. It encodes CASSLGVGNEQYF.

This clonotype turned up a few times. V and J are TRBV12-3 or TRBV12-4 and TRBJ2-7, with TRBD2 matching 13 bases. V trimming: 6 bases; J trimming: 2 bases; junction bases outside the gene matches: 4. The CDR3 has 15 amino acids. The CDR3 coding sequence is TGTGCCAGCAGGAGGACTAGCGGGAGTCCCTACGAGCAGTACTTC. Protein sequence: CASRRTSGSPYEQYF.

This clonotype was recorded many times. The CDR3 loop is CATSPSGSGPEQFF. The CDR3 nucleotides are TGTGCCACCAGTCCTAGCGGGAGCGGGCCTGAGCAGTTCTTC. The chain is built from TRBV24-1 and TRBJ2-1; 10 positions match TRBD2. The CDR3 loop spans 14 amino acids. V lost 6 bases to trimming and J lost 9 bases; unmatched junction nucleotides: 7. Germline V gives CDR1 KGHDR, CDR2 SFDVKD.

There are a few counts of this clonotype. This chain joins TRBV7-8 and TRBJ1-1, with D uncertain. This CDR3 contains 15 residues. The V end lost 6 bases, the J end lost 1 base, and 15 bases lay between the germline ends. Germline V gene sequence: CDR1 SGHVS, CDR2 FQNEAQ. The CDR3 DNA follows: TGTGCCAGCAGTTATCTGGTGGGTTCGAACACTGAAGCTTTCTTT. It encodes CASSYLVGSNTEAFF.

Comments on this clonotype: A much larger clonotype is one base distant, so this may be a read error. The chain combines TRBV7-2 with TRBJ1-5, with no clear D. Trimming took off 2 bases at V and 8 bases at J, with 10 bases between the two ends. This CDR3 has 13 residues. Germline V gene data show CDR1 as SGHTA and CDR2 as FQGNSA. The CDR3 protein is CASSLSGLEPQHF. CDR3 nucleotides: TGTGCCAGCAGCTTATCTGGACTTGAGCCCCAGCATTTT.

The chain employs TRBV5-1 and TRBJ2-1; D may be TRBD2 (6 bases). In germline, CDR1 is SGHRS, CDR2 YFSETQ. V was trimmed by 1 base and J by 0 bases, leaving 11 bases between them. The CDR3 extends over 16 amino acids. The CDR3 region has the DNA TGCGCCAGCAGCTTGTATCTAGCGAGCTCCTACAATGAGCAGTTCTTC. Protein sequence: CASSLYLASSYNEQFF.

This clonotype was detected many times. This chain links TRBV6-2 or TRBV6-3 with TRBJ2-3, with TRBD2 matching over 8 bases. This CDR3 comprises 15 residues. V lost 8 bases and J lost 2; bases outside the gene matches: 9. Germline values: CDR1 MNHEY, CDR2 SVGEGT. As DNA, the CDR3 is TGTGCCAGCGTCTTCTCAGCGGGGGCCACAGATACGCAGTATTTT. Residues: CASVFSAGATDTQYF.

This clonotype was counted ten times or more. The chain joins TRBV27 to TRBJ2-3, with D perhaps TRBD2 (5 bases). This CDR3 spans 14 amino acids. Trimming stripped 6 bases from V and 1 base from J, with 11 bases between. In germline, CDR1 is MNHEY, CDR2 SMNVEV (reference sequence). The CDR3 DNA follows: TGTGCCAGCAGCCCTATGGAGGGCACAGATACGCAGTATTTT. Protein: CASSPMEGTDTQYF.

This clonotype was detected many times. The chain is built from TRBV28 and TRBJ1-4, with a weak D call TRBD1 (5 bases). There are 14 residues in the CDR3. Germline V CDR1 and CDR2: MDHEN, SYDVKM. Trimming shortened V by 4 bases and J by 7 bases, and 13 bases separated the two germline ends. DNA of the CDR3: TGTGCCAGCAGTTCTGGGGGGTCCGGTGAAAAACTGTTTTTT. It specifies CASSSGGSGEKLFF.

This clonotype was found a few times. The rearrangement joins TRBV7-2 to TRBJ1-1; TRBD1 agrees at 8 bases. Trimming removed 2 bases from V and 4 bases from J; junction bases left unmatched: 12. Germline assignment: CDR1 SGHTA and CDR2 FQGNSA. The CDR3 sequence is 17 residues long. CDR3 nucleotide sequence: TGTGCCAGCAGCTTAAACGACAGGGGACCCGGGGGCACTGAAGCTTTCTTT. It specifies CASSLNDRGPGGTEAFF.

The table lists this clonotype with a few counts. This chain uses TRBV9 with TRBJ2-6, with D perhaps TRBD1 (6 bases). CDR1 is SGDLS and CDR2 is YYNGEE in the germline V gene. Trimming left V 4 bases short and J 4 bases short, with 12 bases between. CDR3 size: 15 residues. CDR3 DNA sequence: TGTGCCAGCAGCCAACAGGGTTCCGGGGCCAACGTCCTGACTTTC. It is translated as CASSQQGSGANVLTF.